One sample yielded the 23 T cell receptor beta chains listed below, sequenced in a study of blood T cell repertoires in COVID-19. Clones were sequenced by immunoSEQ multiplex PCR, and TCRdb holds only the in-frame ones, with some missing. The sample holds 120,000 to 150,000 clones; 75% to 85% are singletons and the top ten take roughly 8.3%. Sequencing used peripheral blood. These receptor sequences come from a human donor with acute or convalescent COVID-19. The donor label of this sample is uncertain.

V gene TRBV3-1 (or the pseudogene TRBV3-2) combines with J gene TRBJ1-4; weak D call: TRBD1 (5 bases). The CDR3 is 16 residues long. Trimming removed 4 bases from V and 8 bases from J, with 20 bases in between. Germline loops: CDR1 LGHDT, CDR2 YNNKEL (reference sequence). The CDR3 here is CASSPDAGPEGEKLFF. The DNA for the CDR3 is TGTGCCAGCAGCCCAGATGCAGGGCCGGAGGGAGAAAAACTGTTTTTT.

This chain joins TRBV11-2 and TRBJ1-1; 7 nucleotides match TRBD1. CDR3 length equals 16 residues. Germline CDR1 is SGHAT and CDR2 is FQNNGV. Germline trimming cut 5 bases from V and 4 bases from J; bases unmatched to any gene: 13. As DNA, the CDR3 is TGTGCCAGCAGCCCCCCCGGGACAGAAATCCGCACTGAAGCTTTCTTT. Its protein is CASSPPGTEIRTEAFF.

This chain connects TRBV18 to TRBJ1-6, with TRBD1 matching over 8 bases. CDR3 length: 17 residues. V was clipped by 3 bases and J by 8 bases; unmatched bases: 12. CDR1 and CDR2 from the germline V gene are KGHSH and LQKENI. The DNA of the CDR3 is TGTGCCAGCTCACCGTTACTCTGGACAGGGCCGGATTCACCCCTCCACTTT. The encoded protein is CASSPLLWTGPDSPLHF.

This sequence joins TRBV5-5 and TRBJ1-5; a possible D gene is TRBD1 (6 bases). Germline V CDR1 and CDR2: SGHKS, YYEKEE (reference sequence). The CDR3 runs 19 residues. V shed 2 bases and J shed 0 bases, with 21 bases lying between them. The CDR3 reads CASSLRRDTNSYSNQPQHF. CDR3 nucleotide sequence: TGTGCCAGCAGCTTAAGAAGGGACACCAACAGCTATAGCAATCAGCCCCAGCATTTT.

J is TRBJ1-2 and V is TRBV6-5, with D unclear. The CDR3 is 13 amino acids. V gave up 2 bases and J gave up 2 bases, with 6 bases separating them. CDR1 is MNHEY, CDR2 SVGAGI, per germline. CDR3 in DNA: TGTGCCAGCAGTTACGGCACCAACTATGGCTACACCTTC. It codes for CASSYGTNYGYTF.

The rearrangement links TRBV30 to TRBJ1-1; possible D gene TRBD1, 5 bases. V was pared by 3 bases and J by 1 base, with 9 bases between. From germline, CDR1 is GTSNPN and CDR2 SVGIG (reference sequence). The CDR3 runs 13 residues. CDR3 residues: CAWRGRGNTEAFF. CDR3 DNA sequence: TGTGCCTGGAGAGGAAGGGGGAACACTGAAGCTTTCTTT.

The CDR3 here is CARSYTGGSGNTIYF. The CDR3 bases are TGTGCCAGAAGCTACACAGGGGGATCTGGAAACACCATATATTTT. The rearrangement joins TRBV5-3 to TRBJ1-3; 8 bases align to TRBD1. TRBV5-3 is an ORF; its function is uncertain. J lost 1 base, V lost 3 bases, and 3 bases had no gene match. CDR3 length equals 15 residues.

The V gene is TRBV19, the J gene TRBJ1-1, with D possibly TRBD1 on 5 matching bases. This CDR3 spans 14 amino acids. V dropped 1 base and J dropped 5 bases, with 11 bases sitting between them. The germline gives CDR1 LNHDA, CDR2 SQIVND (reference sequence). The CDR3 loop is CASSIVGGTTEAFF. As DNA, the CDR3 is TGTGCCAGTAGTATAGTCGGGGGAACTACTGAAGCTTTCTTT. The full variable domain, with the rest looked up from reference TRBV19 and TRBJ1-1, is DGGITQSPKYLFRKEGQNVTLSCEQNLNHDAMYWYRQDPGQGLRLIYYSQIVNDFQKGDIAEGYSVSREKKESFPLTVTSAQKNPTAFYLCASSIVGGTTEAFFGQGTRLTVV.

V usage is TRBV7-4 and J usage is TRBJ2-1; perhaps TRBD1 as D (5 bases). V lost 3 bases and J 3 bases, leaving 6 bases between the germline ends. The CDR3 contains 13 residues. Per germline, CDR1 SGHVT and CDR2 SQSDAQ. CDR3 in amino acids: CASSFDSYNEQFF. The CDR3 DNA follows: TGTGCCAGCAGCTTTGACAGCTACAATGAGCAGTTCTTC.

The chain joins TRBV27 to TRBJ1-2, with D uncertain. The V and J ends lost 7 bases and 4 bases respectively, with 16 bases between them. Looked up from germline, CDR1 is MNHEY and CDR2 is SMNVEV (reference sequence). The CDR3 totals 14 residues. The CDR3 bases are TGTGCCAGCACCCCCAGCCGGGGTCTCTATGGCTACACCTTC. Encoded protein: CASTPSRGLYGYTF.

This clone was seen once. This sequence joins TRBV27 and TRBJ2-1, with D maybe TRBD1 (5 bases). Trimming removed 6 bases from V and 3 bases from J, with 15 bases in between. The CDR3 spans 15 residues. Germline V lookup: CDR1 MNHEY, CDR2 SMNVEV (reference sequence). Here the CDR3 reads CASRAPGSGYNEQFF. The CDR3 region has the DNA TGTGCCAGCAGGGCCCCAGGGTCCGGCTACAATGAGCAGTTCTTC.

This rearrangement joins TRBV2 to TRBJ1-2; 7 bases map to TRBD1. Germline V gives CDR1 SNHLY, CDR2 FYNNEI. CDR3 length: 13 residues. V was pared by 8 bases and J by 5 bases, with 8 bases of the junction left unmatched. Here the CDR3 reads CASLGQAGYGYTF. The DNA for the CDR3 is TGTGCCAGCCTCGGACAGGCCGGATATGGCTACACCTTC.

The chain employs TRBV9 and TRBJ1-5, with D hard to call. This CDR3 is 13 amino acids long. V was cut by 10 bases and J by 4 bases, with 15 bases left in between. CDR1 and CDR2 from the germline V gene are SGDLS and YYNGEE. CDR3 sequence (DNA): TGTGCCGCCAGGAGGGATAAAAATCAGCCCCAGCATTTT. The encoded protein is CAARRDKNQPQHF.

The chain uses TRBV20-1 and TRBJ1-1; 8 positions match TRBD1. The germline CDR1 and CDR2 sequences are DFQATT and SNEGSKA (reference sequence). CDR3 length: 14 residues. Trimming cost V 3 bases and J 4 bases; bases outside gene matches: 7. CDR3 protein: CSASYGQGGTEAFF. CDR3 in DNA: TGCAGTGCTAGTTACGGACAGGGCGGCACTGAAGCTTTCTTT.

V usage is TRBV9 and J usage is TRBJ2-2, with TRBD2 matching over 10 bases. Germline CDR1 is SGDLS and CDR2 is YYNGEE. V dropped 3 bases and J dropped 4; count of bases not matched to a gene: 6. The CDR3 spans 16 residues. The CDR3 DNA reads as TGTGCCAGCAGCGGATCAGCGGGGGGGCGCACCGGGGAGCTGTTTTTT. It codes for CASSGSAGGRTGELFF.

This clone was detected a few times. The CDR3, as DNA: TGTGCCAGCAGCGTTCTAGCGGGGGCCACCACCGGGGAGCTGTTTTTT. Translated: CASSVLAGATTGELFF. This rearrangement joins TRBV9 to TRBJ2-2; 10 nucleotides match TRBD2. After removal of 2 bases from V and 4 bases from J, the junction contained 5 bases not matched to a gene. The CDR3 totals 16 residues. Germline CDR1 and CDR2: SGDLS and YYNGEE.

The sample holds a few counts of this clone. The chain links TRBV5-5 to TRBJ2-2; tentative D call: TRBD2 (6 bases). The CDR3 is 14 amino acids. The ends were cut back, 4 bases at V and 2 bases at J, with 9 bases in the middle. From germline, CDR1 is SGHKS and CDR2 YYEKEE (reference sequence). The CDR3 DNA follows: TGTGCCAGCAGCCCGGGACTCAACACCGGGGAGCTGTTTTTT. This codes for CASSPGLNTGELFF.

The chain combines TRBV5-1 with TRBJ1-5; 8 bases are a match to TRBD1. In germline, CDR1 is SGHRS, CDR2 YFSETQ. The CDR3 consists of 15 residues. V gave up 0 bases and J gave up 5 bases; unmatched junction bases: 4. Here the CDR3 reads CASSLGTGPYQPQHF. The CDR3 DNA is TGCGCCAGCAGCTTGGGGACAGGGCCATATCAGCCCCAGCATTTT.

The J gene is TRBJ1-2, the V gene TRBV6-5; 7 nucleotides align to TRBD1. Germline assignment: CDR1 MNHEY and CDR2 SVGAGI. The CDR3 contains 14 residues. The trim removed 7 bases at V and 4 bases at J, leaving 9 bases unmatched. CDR3 sequence reads: CASNGQARGYGYTF. CDR3 nucleotide sequence: TGTGCCAGCAACGGACAGGCCAGAGGCTATGGCTACACCTTC.

This chain joins TRBV29-1 and TRBJ2-2; D perhaps matches TRBD2 (5 bases). The CDR3 consists of 14 residues. The V gene lost 5 bases and the J gene lost 0 bases, with 10 bases spanning the gap. CDR1 and CDR2 from the germline V gene are SQVTM and ANQGSEA. CDR3 sequence: CSVPGISNTGELFF. In DNA, the CDR3 is TGCAGCGTTCCCGGGATATCGAACACCGGGGAGCTGTTTTTT.

Here the CDR3 DNA reads TGTGCCAGTAGTATAGATATCGAGGGCTATGGCTACACCTTC. This codes for CASSIDIEGYGYTF. This chain uses TRBV19 with TRBJ1-2; unclear D gene. V was clipped by 0 bases and J by 4 bases, with 9 bases between them. This CDR3 spans 14 amino acids. Germline CDR1 is LNHDA and CDR2 is SQIVND (reference sequence).

This chain links TRBV7-8 with TRBJ2-1; TRBD1 agrees at 9 bases. CDR3 size: 14 residues. Losses at the gene ends were 1 base for V and 7 bases for J; bases not matched to a gene: 2. The V gene's germline CDR1 is SGHVS and CDR2 FQNEAQ. Here the CDR3 reads CASSLDRGLNEQFF. CDR3 bases: TGTGCCAGCAGCTTAGACAGGGGGCTGAATGAGCAGTTCTTC.

CDR3 amino acids: CASSSTLVAFF. Written as DNA, the CDR3 is TGTGCCAGCAGTTCCACTTTGGTAGCTTTCTTT. The chain is built from TRBV12-3 or TRBV12-4 and TRBJ1-1; D is ambiguous. V gave up 4 bases and J gave up 10 bases, with 10 bases separating them. The length of the CDR3 is 11 residues.